The next 16 T cell receptor beta chains were all read from a single sample in a study of T cell responses to AZD1222 COVID-19 vaccine. Clones were sequenced by immunoSEQ multiplex PCR, and TCRdb holds only the in-frame ones, with some missing. The table includes 100,000 or so clones, 88% detected once. The sequences come from peripheral blood, collected on day 0 of AZD1222 vaccination. These receptors were obtained from an adult in good health.

This chain uses TRBV5-5 with TRBJ2-2; TRBD1 matches at 8 bases. Germline-derived CDR1 and CDR2 are SGHKS and YYEKEE (reference sequence). This CDR3 is built from 15 residues. With 4 bases clipped from V and 5 bases from J, the junction kept 7 bases outside the gene matches. The CDR3 loop is CASSHRDRKTGELFF. CDR3 DNA sequence: TGTGCCAGCAGCCACCGGGACAGGAAAACCGGGGAGCTGTTTTTT. Combining the CDR3 with reference TRBV5-5 and TRBJ2-2 gives the whole variable domain DAGVTQSPTHLIKTRGQQVTLRCSPISGHKSVSWYQQVLGQGPQFIFQYYEKEERGRGNFPDRFSARQFPNYSSELNVNALLLGDSALYLCASSHRDRKTGELFFGEGSRLTVL.

This chain connects TRBV27 to TRBJ2-1; tentative D call: TRBD1 (6 bases). Germline values: CDR1 MNHEY, CDR2 SMNVEV (reference sequence). The CDR3 extends over 15 amino acids. Trimming left V 2 bases short and J 5 bases short, with 13 bases between. CDR3 in DNA: TGTGCCAGCAGTTTAAGGGGGACGACCAACAATGAGCAGTTCTTC. It encodes CASSLRGTTNNEQFF.

The rearrangement uses TRBV30 and TRBJ1-1; no clear D. Germline V gives CDR1 GTSNPN, CDR2 SVGIG (reference sequence). This CDR3 comprises 13 residues. Trimming cost V 4 bases and J 0 bases, with 9 bases left between them. CDR3 sequence (DNA): TGTGCCTGGAACCTCAGGTTGAACACTGAAGCTTTCTTT. As protein: CAWNLRLNTEAFF.

This chain joins TRBV28 and TRBJ2-7; 12 bases are a match to TRBD2. Germline values: CDR1 MDHEN, CDR2 SYDVKM. With V trimmed by 7 bases and J by 4 bases, 8 bases remained unmatched. This CDR3 comprises 15 residues. The CDR3 here is CASTELAGGTYEQYF. As DNA, the CDR3 is TGTGCCAGCACCGAACTAGCGGGGGGTACATACGAGCAGTACTTC. The entire variable domain, with the rest obtained from reference TRBV28 and TRBJ2-7, is as follows: DVKVTQSSRYLVKRTGEKVFLECVQDMDHENMFWYRQDPGLGLRLIYFSYDVKMKEKGDIPEGYSVSREKKERFSLILESASTNQTSMYLCASTELAGGTYEQYFGPGTRLTVT.

The chain carries TRBV27 and TRBJ2-7; 10 positions match TRBD1. The J segment lost 5 bases and the V segment lost 3 bases, leaving 7 bases of the junction unmatched. Per germline, CDR1 MNHEY and CDR2 SMNVEV (reference sequence). The CDR3 is made up of 15 amino acids. The CDR3 protein is CASSLLGQGSHEQYF. The CDR3 DNA reads TGTGCCAGCAGTTTGTTGGGACAGGGGTCCCACGAGCAGTACTTC.

The V call is TRBV6-5, the J call TRBJ2-7, with 11 bases fitting TRBD2. The length of the CDR3 is 15 residues. Per germline, CDR1 MNHEY and CDR2 SVGAGI. Trimming cost V 2 bases and J 5 bases; bases outside gene matches: 5. CDR3: CASSYVTSGRNEQYF. The CDR3 nucleotides read TGTGCCAGCAGTTACGTCACTAGCGGGAGAAACGAGCAGTACTTC.

This chain links TRBV5-5 with TRBJ2-3; D gene ambiguous. The CDR3 covers 16 residues. Trimming pared 3 bases from V and 0 bases from J, leaving 14 bases between. Germline V gene data show CDR1 as SGHKS and CDR2 as YYEKEE (reference sequence). CDR3 residues: CASSSSDRPSTDTQYF. CDR3 nucleotides: TGTGCCAGCAGCTCATCCGACCGTCCTAGCACAGATACGCAGTATTTT.

The chain recombines TRBV7-2 with TRBJ1-2; the D is unclear. V was trimmed by 5 bases and J by 2 bases, leaving 9 bases between them. The CDR3 consists of 13 residues. Germline CDR1 SGHTA, CDR2 FQGNSA. DNA for the CDR3: TGTGCCAGCAGCCCCGGGCCCAACTATGGCTACACCTTC. It encodes CASSPGPNYGYTF.

This clone was found a few times. The chain combines TRBV5-1 with TRBJ2-6; 11 bases agree with TRBD1. Losses at the gene ends were 7 bases for V and 0 bases for J; bases not matched to a gene: 3. The length of the CDR3 is 16 residues. The germline V gene has CDR1 SGHRS and CDR2 YFSETQ. CDR3 DNA: TGCGCCAGCTCCGGGACAGGGGGCTCTGGGGCCAACGTCCTGACTTTC. Its protein is CASSGTGGSGANVLTF.

This chain joins TRBV7-2 and TRBJ2-5, with D uncertain. V gave up 5 bases and J gave up 3 bases, with 10 bases separating them. Germline V CDR1 and CDR2: SGHTA, FQGNSA. This CDR3 is 13 amino acids long. In nucleotides, the CDR3 is TGTGCCAGCAGCCGTGGCGTTAAAGAGACCCAGTACTTC. It encodes CASSRGVKETQYF.

The chain is built from TRBV5-1 and TRBJ1-1, with TRBD1 as a possible D gene (6 bases). Trimming removed 3 bases at V and 1 base at J, with 10 bases between. The CDR3 is 14 amino acids. CDR1 is SGHRS and CDR2 is YFSETQ in the germline V gene. CDR3: CASSSGQSNTEAFF. CDR3 nucleotide sequence: TGCGCCAGCAGCTCTGGACAGTCGAACACTGAAGCTTTCTTT.

With regard to this clone: In the same sample, other DNA sequences code for this CDR3. J is TRBJ2-1 and V is TRBV9; D may match TRBD1 or TRBD2 (5 bases each). Germline V gene data show CDR1 as SGDLS and CDR2 as YYNGEE. This CDR3 spans 12 amino acids. V was pared by 2 bases and J by 8 bases, with 8 bases between. CDR3 DNA: TGTGCCAGCAGCGTGAGGGGCGATGAGCAGTTCTTC. Protein sequence: CASSVRGDEQFF.

This chain connects TRBV5-1 to TRBJ1-3; D ambiguous. The CDR3 consists of 9 residues. The V end was cut by 10 bases, the J end by 9 bases, with 8 bases between. CDR1 is SGHRS, CDR2 YFSETQ, per germline. Here the CDR3 DNA reads TGCGCCGTTACGAGCACCATATATTTT. It codes for CAVTSTIYF. Full variable domain (rest looked up from reference TRBV5-1 and TRBJ1-3): KAGVTQTPRYLIKTRGQQVTLSCSPISGHRSVSWYQQTPGQGLQFLFEYFSETQRNKGNFPGRFSGRQFSNSRSEMNVSTLELGDSALYLCAVTSTIYFGEGSWLTVV.

This chain joins TRBV25-1 and TRBJ2-7; no reliable D call. V lost 3 bases and J lost 2, with 8 bases in between. Looked up from germline, CDR1 is MGHDK and CDR2 is SYGVNS. This CDR3 spans 13 amino acids. CDR3 region: CASSDRDAYEQYF. The CDR3, as DNA: TGTGCCAGCAGTGACCGAGATGCCTACGAGCAGTACTTC.

This chain connects TRBV10-3 to TRBJ2-1; D possibly corresponds to TRBD2 (7 bases). The CDR3 runs to 16 residues. Trimming cost V 3 bases and J 3 bases, with 15 bases left between them. Germline V gene lookup returns CDR1 ENHRY and CDR2 SYGVKD. The CDR3 here is CAISDTTGRDYNEQFF. The CDR3, as DNA: TGTGCCATCAGTGATACTACAGGGAGGGACTACAATGAGCAGTTCTTC.

The chain combines TRBV7-6 with TRBJ1-4; maybe TRBD1 (6 bases). CDR3 length: 16 residues. V shed 1 base and J shed 8 bases, with 17 bases lying between them. Germline loops: CDR1 SGHVS, CDR2 FNYEAQ. CDR3: CASSLVTGQRGEKLFF. DNA of the CDR3: TGTGCCAGCAGCTTAGTTACGGGACAAAGAGGGGAAAAACTGTTTTTT.